This TCR beta chain was sequenced in a study of neurological immune-mediated disorders. Time point described: longitudinal time-point 2. This clonotype was observed many times. The antigen is unknown. Broader study findings: The greatest TCR clonal expansion occurred in HTLV-1-associated myelopathy and the least in multiple sclerosis, which fell below healthy controls.

J lost 5 bases, V lost 6 bases, and 10 bases had no gene match. In germline, CDR1 is SQVTM, CDR2 ANQGSEA. This CDR3 has 13 amino acids. TCRdb used MiXCR to reprocess the 5' RACE reads, holding one entry per CDR3 protein. The data contain more than 55,000 distinct CDR3 sequences, roughly 10% of them singletons. The receptor's source is a man in his thirties or forties in good health. The sequenced material came from PBMCs. The chain is built from TRBV29-1 and TRBJ2-7, with TRBD1 matching over 7 bases. CDR3 in amino acids: CSVIGQAFHEQYF. The CDR3 DNA sequence: TGCAGCGTCATTGGACAGGCCTTCCACGAGCAGTACTTC.